The clone carrying this TCR beta chain was recorded only once. This entry comes from a study of blood T cells in healthy people across ages. The second PCR ran roughly 6 to 11 cycles with a sample-barcoded 5' primer and J-beta primers. TCRdb passed the 5' RACE reads through MiXCR, listing each CDR3 protein once. The sample holds approximately 800,000 distinct CDR3 sequences, over 45% seen once. The CDR3 is 12 amino acids. The germline V gene has CDR1 MGHRA and CDR2 YSYEKL. The sequencing sample was made of blood. V and J are TRBV4-1 and TRBJ2-4; D not resolved. The closer fit of TRBJ2-7 to the DNA end suggests the J call may be wrong. This receptor was obtained from a young man in good health. This CDR3 is CASNRSTYEQYF. The CDR3 region has the DNA TGCGCCAGCAACAGAAGTACCTACGAGCAGTACTTC.